The subject of this entry is one TCR beta chain. This specimen belongs to a study of blood T cell repertoires in COVID-19. Study summary: Sites across the United States, Italy and Spain contributed samples from acute and convalescent COVID-19. Sample material is recorded as cDNA or gDNA derived from T cells, B-cell-depleted T cells, or PBMCs.

Losses at the gene ends were 0 bases for V and 3 bases for J; bases not matched to a gene: 10. The germline V gene has CDR1 SGHRS and CDR2 YFSETQ. The CDR3 is 18 amino acids. Using immunoSEQ multiplex PCR, the repertoire was profiled, and TCRdb retains in-frame clones only, with some absent. Among more than 120,000 clones listed, about four fifths were seen once. The TCR sequence derives from a human donor in a cohort sampled during active COVID-19. V gene TRBV5-1 combines with J gene TRBJ2-2; 8 nucleotides line up with TRBD2. The sequenced material came from peripheral blood. CDR3 residues: CASSLGPSGSYDTGELFF. The CDR3 DNA reads TGCGCCAGCAGCTTGGGGCCCAGCGGGAGCTACGACACCGGGGAGCTGTTTTTT.